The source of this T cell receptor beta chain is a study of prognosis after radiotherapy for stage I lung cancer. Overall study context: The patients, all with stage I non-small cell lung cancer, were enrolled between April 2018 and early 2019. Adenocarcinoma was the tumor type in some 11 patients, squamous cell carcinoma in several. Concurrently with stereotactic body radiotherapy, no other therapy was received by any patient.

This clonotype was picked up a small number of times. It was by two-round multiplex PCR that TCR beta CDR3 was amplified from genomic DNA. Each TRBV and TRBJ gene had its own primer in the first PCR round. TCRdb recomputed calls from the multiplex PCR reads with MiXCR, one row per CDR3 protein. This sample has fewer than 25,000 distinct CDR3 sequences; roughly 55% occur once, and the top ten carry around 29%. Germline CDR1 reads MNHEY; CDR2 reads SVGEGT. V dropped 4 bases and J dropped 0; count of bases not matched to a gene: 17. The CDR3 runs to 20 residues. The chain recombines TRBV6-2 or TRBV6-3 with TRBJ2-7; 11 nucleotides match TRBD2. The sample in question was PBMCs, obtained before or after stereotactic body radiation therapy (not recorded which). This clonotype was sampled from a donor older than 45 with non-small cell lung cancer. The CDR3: CASSFHSFGTSGGISYEQYF. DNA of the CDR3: TGTGCCAGCAGTTTTCACTCCTTCGGGACTAGCGGTGGTATCTCCTACGAGCAGTACTTC.